The source of this T cell receptor beta chain is a study of CD8+CD57+ T cells in acquired aplastic anemia. This clonotype was picked up a small number of times. Genomic DNA was employed as the template in profiling TCR beta VDJ and CDR3. MiXCR was run by TCRdb on the reads, yielding one entry per CDR3 protein. The repertoire has 250,000 to 350,000 distinct CDR3 sequences, 45% to 65% of them found once; the top ten carry 7.5% to 9%. V was clipped by 5 bases and J by 0 bases, with 7 bases between them. Germline CDR1 is GTSNPN and CDR2 is SVGIG (reference sequence). The CDR3 runs 12 residues. J is TRBJ1-1 and V is TRBV30; D remains ambiguous. Sequencing was carried out using sorted CD4+, CD8+, or CD8+CD57+ T cells (not recorded which) from PBMCs. This receptor was obtained from a human donor with severe aplastic anemia or a healthy control (not recorded which). The DNA for the CDR3 is TGTGCCTGGGGAGGCCTGAACACTGAAGCTTTCTTT. Its protein is CAWGGLNTEAFF.